The rows below give T cell receptor beta chains drawn from one sample of a study of cytomegalovirus exposure and HLA in healthy donors. Some clones are missing from TCRdb's copy, which holds only in-frame ones; the method was immunoSEQ multiplex PCR. This sample has roughly 110,000 clones, with roughly 70% found just once. Sequencing was performed on PBMCs. The receptors derive from a man aged 25 to 40 in good health and CMV-seropositive. The CDR3 runs from the conserved cysteine through the conserved F or W.

>TRBJ2-1|TRBV28|13
CASSFVRTGEQFF
>TRBJ2-2|TRBV27|15
CASSSLAGNTGELFF
>TRBJ1-1|TRBV4-3|14
CASSQFSRGTEAFF
>TRBJ2-2|TRBV29-1|15
CSVEGMGAGTGELFF
>TRBJ1-6|TRBV6-4|15
CASSETGSYNSPLHF
>TRBJ2-3|TRBV5-6|17
CASDGDLVGERSDTQYF
>TRBJ1-2|TRBV5-4|14
CASSLYREYYGYTF
>TRBJ2-5|TRBV7-2|16
CASSSIAGGPLETQYF
>TRBJ1-2|TRBV5-1|13
CASSLGGLYGYTF
>TRBJ2-1|TRBV21-1|15
CASSKTGQEYNEQFF
>TRBJ2-2|TRBV21-1|17
CASLGNRDYLNTGELFF
>TRBJ2-3|TRBV6-4|14
CASSGRMGTDTQYF
>TRBJ2-1|TRBV9|18
CASSVSPSLAGGENEQFF
>TRBJ1-2|TRBV5-6|14
CASSLAGGYYGYTF
>TRBJ1-1|TRBV7-9|14
CASSPSGLNTEVFF
>TRBJ1-4|TRBV7-2|15
CASSLTRATNEKLFF
>TRBJ1-2|TRBV7-2|17
CASFGETGGSYNYGYTF
>TRBJ1-2|TRBV2|14
CASIGTGGVGGYTF
>TRBJ1-2|TRBV29-1|14
CSVPTGGVNYGYTF
>TRBJ1-2|TRBV28|14
CASTRQGRAYGYTF
>-|TRBV27|17
CASSLPSPGGGAYEQYF
>TRBJ2-3|TRBV10-2|15
CASRLAGGSTDTQYF